The 25 T cell receptor beta chains in this list originate from one sample, sequenced in a study of beta chain features in type 1 diabetes. Whole-study results and caveats: Researchers report that Type 1 diabetes patients had moderately but significantly shorter TCRB CDR3s across all four CD4+ subsets.

Which antigens these TCRs recognize remains unknown. Expressed TCRB transcripts were sequenced, since all the RNA that had been isolated was reverse transcribed. Data came from immunoSEQ multiplex PCR; TCRdb stores just in-frame clones and leaves some out. The sample holds some 160,000 clones, approximately 8.7% seen once. The sequencing sample was made of central memory CD4+ T cells from blood. Receptors were obtained from a woman in her 30s with type 1 diabetes.

This chain connects TRBV9 to TRBJ2-5; 8 bases map to TRBD1. Germline trimming cut 3 bases from V and 3 bases from J; bases unmatched to any gene: 10. Per the germline V gene, CDR1 is SGDLS and CDR2 is YYNGEE. This CDR3 has 16 amino acids. CDR3 residues: CASSGTGQGWEETQYF. CDR3 bases: TGTGCCAGCAGCGGTACCGGACAGGGTTGGGAAGAGACCCAGTACTTC.

This clone appeared a few times. The CDR3 nucleotides read TGTGCCAGCAGCTTCTTATCTACGGGTGAAGCTTTCTTT. Translation: CASSFLSTGEAFF. The V gene is TRBV11-1, the J gene TRBJ1-1, with D hard to call. Per the germline V gene, CDR1 is SGHAT and CDR2 is FQDESV (reference sequence). The CDR3 covers 13 residues. V was clipped by 3 bases and J by 7 bases, with 12 bases between them. Supplemented by reference TRBV11-1 and TRBJ1-1, the full variable domain reads EAEVAQSPRYKITEKSQAVAFWCDPISGHATLYWYRQILGQGPELLVQFQDESVVDDSQLPKDRFSAERLKGVDSTLKIQPAELGDSAMYLCASSFLSTGEAFFGQGTRLTVV.

The chain employs TRBV19 and TRBJ2-5; D is perhaps TRBD2 (5 bases). Per the germline V gene, CDR1 is LNHDA and CDR2 is SQIVND (reference sequence). This CDR3 is built from 13 residues. The V end lost 3 bases, the J end lost 1 base, and 6 bases lay between the germline ends. The CDR3 nucleotides read TGTGCCAGTAGTATGGACTTCCAAGAGACCCAGTACTTC. This encodes CASSMDFQETQYF.

This clone showed up just a few times. This chain connects TRBV30 to TRBJ2-7; D not certain. The CDR3 contains 13 residues. With 2 bases removed from V and 0 bases from J, the gap between germline ends came to 8 bases. Per the germline V gene, CDR1 is GTSNPN and CDR2 is SVGIG (reference sequence). The CDR3 DNA is TGTGCCTGGAGTCCCGGTAGCTCCTACGAGCAGTACTTC. It specifies CAWSPGSSYEQYF.

The genes are TRBV6-5 and TRBJ2-7, with 11 bases matching TRBD2. The length of the CDR3 is 15 residues. The V segment lost 5 bases and the J segment 6 bases; nucleotides outside the gene matches: 9. CDR1 and CDR2 from the germline V gene are MNHEY and SVGAGI. CDR3 sequence: CASSGTIAGGLEQYF. The CDR3 region has the DNA TGTGCCAGCAGTGGGACAATAGCGGGAGGGCTCGAGCAGTACTTC.

This clone was seen only a few times. The gene calls are TRBV5-1 and TRBJ2-2; 8 positions match TRBD1. The germline V gene encodes CDR1 SGHRS and CDR2 YFSETQ. V was clipped by 3 bases and J by 3 bases; unmatched bases: 4. The CDR3 spans 15 residues. CDR3: CASSSGQVDTGELFF. DNA of the CDR3: TGCGCCAGCAGCTCGGGACAGGTGGACACCGGGGAGCTGTTTTTT.

This rearrangement joins TRBV5-4 to TRBJ1-1, with 9 bases identical to TRBD1. V shed 2 bases, J shed 11 bases, and the junction held 10 bases outside the gene matches. The CDR3 loop spans 14 amino acids. CDR1 and CDR2 from the germline V gene are SGHNT and YYREEE (reference sequence). The CDR3 sequence is CASSFSRDRGWAFF. The CDR3 DNA reads as TGTGCCAGCAGCTTCTCACGAGACAGGGGGTGGGCTTTCTTT.

Only a few counts were recorded for this clone. The chain carries TRBV7-9 and TRBJ2-1; tentative D call: TRBD2 (6 bases). The CDR3 is made up of 14 amino acids. Germline assignment: CDR1 SEHNR and CDR2 FQNEAQ (reference sequence). With 6 bases removed from V and 9 bases from J, the gap between germline ends came to 18 bases. DNA of the CDR3: TGTGCCAGCAGACGACCGGAGGGGTCTGCTGAGCAGTTCTTC. Translated: CASRRPEGSAEQFF.

There are a few counts of this clone. The chain joins TRBV7-2 to TRBJ2-7; 7 bases match TRBD1. Germline assignment: CDR1 SGHTA and CDR2 FQGNSA. The CDR3 totals 14 residues. The V gene end was trimmed by 2 bases and the J gene end by 7 bases; junction bases not matched to a gene: 8. In DNA form, the CDR3 reads TGTGCCAGCAGCTTAAGACAGGGAATCGAGGAGCAGTACTTC. This gives the protein CASSLRQGIEEQYF. Looking up the rest from reference TRBV7-2 and TRBJ2-7 gives the full variable domain: GAGVSQSPSNKVTEKGKDVELRCDPISGHTALYWYRQSLGQGLEFLIYFQGNSAPDKSGLPSDRFSAERTGGSVSTLTIQRTQQEDSAVYLCASSLRQGIEEQYFGPGTRLTVT.

This chain joins TRBV6-5 and TRBJ2-7; 14 bases align to TRBD2. There are 15 residues in the CDR3. After removal of 6 bases from V and 7 bases from J, the junction contained 8 bases not matched to a gene. Germline V gives CDR1 MNHEY, CDR2 SVGAGI. CDR3 in DNA: TGTGCCAGCAGACCCGGGACTAGCGGGAGCAAAGAGCAGTACTTC. Residues: CASRPGTSGSKEQYF.

The V gene is TRBV5-6, the J gene TRBJ2-1; possible D gene TRBD2, 6 bases. Trimming left V 4 bases short and J 3 bases short, with 14 bases between. CDR1 is SGHDT, CDR2 YYEEEE, per germline. The CDR3 sequence is 15 residues long. For the CDR3, the DNA is TGTGCCAGCAGCGCCGGGACTCAATACTACAATGAGCAGTTCTTC. Amino acid sequence: CASSAGTQYYNEQFF.

This chain uses TRBV2 with TRBJ2-6; D is ambiguous. The CDR3 loop spans 15 amino acids. Germline-derived CDR1 and CDR2 are SNHLY and FYNNEI. Trimming removed 2 bases at V and 1 base at J, with 6 bases between. The CDR3 here is CASSEWASGANVLTF. CDR3 sequence (DNA): TGTGCCAGCAGTGAATGGGCTTCTGGGGCCAACGTCCTGACTTTC.

This clone was observed a few times. The chain links TRBV11-2 to TRBJ1-5, with no clear D. The V end was cut by 4 bases, the J end by 3 bases, with 7 bases between. Germline values: CDR1 SGHAT, CDR2 FQNNGV. This CDR3 is 13 amino acids long. This chain's CDR3 is CASSSRDNQPQHF. Written as DNA, the CDR3 is TGTGCCAGCAGCTCCCGGGACAATCAGCCCCAGCATTTT.

This clone came up a few times. V and J are TRBV4-2 and TRBJ2-7, with a weak D call TRBD2 (6 bases). The CDR3 has 18 amino acids. Trimming took off 5 bases at V and 7 bases at J, with 30 bases between the two ends. CDR1 is LGHNA and CDR2 is YNFKEQ in the germline V gene. CDR3 region: CASSARFPFRESSREQYF. The CDR3 DNA sequence: TGTGCCAGCAGCGCAAGATTCCCTTTCCGGGAGAGTTCGAGGGAGCAGTACTTC.

The table lists this clone with a few counts. The CDR3 DNA reads TGTGCCAGACCGTTTCTAGTTAAGAACACTGAAGCTTTCTTT. Residues: CARPFLVKNTEAFF. The J gene is TRBJ1-1, the V gene TRBV6-5; D ambiguous. Germline CDR1 is MNHEY and CDR2 is SVGAGI. This CDR3 region has 14 residues. The V and J ends lost 9 bases and 1 base respectively, with 15 bases between them.

The genes are TRBV9 and TRBJ2-7; maybe TRBD2 (7 bases). Germline assignment: CDR1 SGDLS and CDR2 YYNGEE. Trimming removed 3 bases from V and 3 bases from J, with 19 bases in between. The CDR3 loop spans 16 amino acids. For the CDR3, the DNA is TGTGCCAGCAGCGCCGGGGCGGGGGCCGCCGGCTACGAGCAGTACTTC. This codes for CASSAGAGAAGYEQYF.

This clone was detected only a few times. Here the CDR3 reads CASSSKTGGSSFEAFF. The DNA for the CDR3 is TGTGCCAGCAGCTCTAAGACAGGGGGCAGCTCTTTTGAAGCTTTCTTT. The chain employs TRBV5-4 and TRBJ1-1, with 10 bases aligning to TRBD1. The CDR3 runs to 16 residues. V shed 3 bases, J shed 7 bases, and the junction held 12 bases outside the gene matches. Germline CDR1 and CDR2: SGHNT and YYREEE (reference sequence). Full variable domain (outside the CDR3, taken from reference TRBV5-4 and TRBJ1-1): ETGVTQSPTHLIKTRGQQVTLRCSSQSGHNTVSWYQQALGQGPQFIFQYYREEENGRGNFPPRFSGLQFPNYSSELNVNALELDDSALYLCASSSKTGGSSFEAFFGQGTRLTVV.

This clone has just a few counts. V usage is TRBV9 and J usage is TRBJ1-1, with 7 bases that match TRBD1. Germline V CDR1 and CDR2: SGDLS, YYNGEE. The CDR3 contains 14 residues. Germline trimming cut 4 bases from V and 5 bases from J; bases unmatched to any gene: 8. The CDR3 loop reads CASSPRTGQTEAFF. The DNA of the CDR3 is TGTGCCAGCAGCCCCCGGACAGGACAGACTGAAGCTTTCTTT. Together with reference TRBV9 and TRBJ1-1, the CDR3 gives the full variable domain: DSGVTQTPKHLITATGQRVTLRCSPRSGDLSVYWYQQSLDQGLQFLIQYYNGEERAKGNILERFSAQQFPDLHSELNLSSLELGDSALYFCASSPRTGQTEAFFGQGTRLTVV.

This clone was seen only a few times. This chain links TRBV18 with TRBJ1-5; D unresolved. Germline V gives CDR1 KGHSH, CDR2 LQKENI. This CDR3 has 14 amino acids. With 2 bases removed from V and 4 bases from J, the gap between germline ends came to 9 bases. The DNA of the CDR3 is TGTGCCAGCTCACCAGGAGTTCCTAATCAGCCCCAGCATTTT. Amino acid sequence: CASSPGVPNQPQHF.

This clone came up a few times. The chain has TRBV5-1 and TRBJ1-1; possible D gene TRBD1, 5 bases. The germline CDR1 and CDR2 sequences are SGHRS and YFSETQ. V was clipped by 4 bases and J by 1 base, with 8 bases between them. There are 13 residues in the CDR3. CDR3 sequence: CASSSGANTEAFF. Written as DNA, the CDR3 is TGCGCCAGCAGCAGCGGGGCGAACACTGAAGCTTTCTTT.

This clone has a count of ten or more. J is TRBJ2-3 and V is TRBV4-1, with unresolved D. The CDR3 is 13 amino acids. Trimming stripped 4 bases from V and 6 bases from J, with 11 bases between. Germline CDR1 reads MGHRA; CDR2 reads YSYEKL. CDR3 nucleotides: TGCGCCAGCAGCCCTCAGGCGTCGGATACGCAGTATTTT. It codes for CASSPQASDTQYF.

The V gene is TRBV27, the J gene TRBJ2-4, with a possible D match to TRBD2 (6 bases). Germline V gene sequence: CDR1 MNHEY, CDR2 SMNVEV (reference sequence). V lost 5 bases to trimming and J lost 2 bases, with 16 bases between them. This CDR3 contains 16 residues. CDR3 amino acids: CASSPLGTSSKNIQYF. DNA for the CDR3: TGTGCCAGCAGTCCCCTGGGGACTTCTTCCAAAAACATTCAGTACTTC.

This clone was detected only a few times. The chain has TRBV7-8 and TRBJ2-1; 13 nucleotides match TRBD2. This CDR3 region has 16 residues. In germline, CDR1 is SGHVS, CDR2 FQNEAQ. With V trimmed by 5 bases and J by 8 bases, 9 bases remained unmatched. In DNA form, the CDR3 reads TGTGCCAGCAGCCCAGGTGGACTAGCGGGAGCCTATGAGCAGTTCTTC. Translation gives CASSPGGLAGAYEQFF.

CDR3 sequence reads: CAWILAGGREQYF. Here the CDR3 DNA reads TGTGCCTGGATTCTAGCGGGAGGGCGTGAGCAGTACTTC. V gene TRBV30 combines with J gene TRBJ2-7; TRBD2 matches 12 bases. J was trimmed by 7 bases and V by 4 bases; bases with no gene match: 5. The CDR3 spans 13 residues. Germline-derived CDR1 and CDR2 are GTSNPN and SVGIG (reference sequence).

The chain is built from TRBV13 and TRBJ2-3, with 8 bases matching TRBD2. Germline CDR1 PRHDT, CDR2 FYEKMQ (reference sequence). The CDR3 loop spans 15 amino acids. The junction had 12 bases not matched to a gene; V was cut back by 4 bases and J by 9 bases. CDR3 nucleotide sequence: TGTGCCAGCAGCTCAAATAGCGGGGATACTTTGACGCAGTATTTT. Residues: CASSSNSGDTLTQYF.